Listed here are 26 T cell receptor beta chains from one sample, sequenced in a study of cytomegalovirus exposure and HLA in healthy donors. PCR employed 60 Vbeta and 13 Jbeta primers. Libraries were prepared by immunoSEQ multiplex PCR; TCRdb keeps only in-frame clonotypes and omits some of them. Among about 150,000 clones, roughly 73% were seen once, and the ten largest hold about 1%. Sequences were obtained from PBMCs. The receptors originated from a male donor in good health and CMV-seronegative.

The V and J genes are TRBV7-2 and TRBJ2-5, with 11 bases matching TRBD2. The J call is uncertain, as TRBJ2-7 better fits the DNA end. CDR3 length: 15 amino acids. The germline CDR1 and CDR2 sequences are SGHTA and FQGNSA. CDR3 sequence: CASSGLAGLSYEQYF. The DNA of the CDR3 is TGTGCCAGCAGCGGACTAGCGGGCCTTTCCTACGAGCAGTACTTC.

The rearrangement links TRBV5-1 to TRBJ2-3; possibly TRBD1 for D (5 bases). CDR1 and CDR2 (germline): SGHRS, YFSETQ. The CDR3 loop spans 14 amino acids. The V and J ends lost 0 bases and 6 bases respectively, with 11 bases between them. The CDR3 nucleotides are TGCGCCAGCAGCTTGGCCCAGAAGGGGGATACGCAGTATTTT. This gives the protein CASSLAQKGDTQYF.

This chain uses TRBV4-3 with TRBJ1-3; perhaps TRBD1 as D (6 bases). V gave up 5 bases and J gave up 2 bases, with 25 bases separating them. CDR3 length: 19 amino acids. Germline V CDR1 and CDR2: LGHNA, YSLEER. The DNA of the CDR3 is TGCGCCAGCAGCTTGGGGGGGCCGGGCCGGACAGCAACTGGAAACACCATATATTTT. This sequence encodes CASSLGGPGRTATGNTIYF.

The CDR3 DNA reads TGTGCCAGCAGCTTGGACAGGCAGGGAGAGACCCAGTACTTC. Amino acid sequence: CASSLDRQGETQYF. The chain carries TRBV5-6 and TRBJ2-5; the D gene is possibly TRBD1 (5 bases). The CDR3 runs to 14 residues. Germline values: CDR1 SGHDT, CDR2 YYEEEE. Trimming cost V 0 bases and J 4 bases, with 10 bases left between them.

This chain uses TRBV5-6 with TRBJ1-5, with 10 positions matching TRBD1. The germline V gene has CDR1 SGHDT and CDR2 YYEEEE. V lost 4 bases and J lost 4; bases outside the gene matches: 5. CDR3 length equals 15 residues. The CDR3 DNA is TGTGCCAGCAGCCGTTTGGACAGGGGGAATCAGCCCCAGCATTTT. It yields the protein CASSRLDRGNQPQHF.

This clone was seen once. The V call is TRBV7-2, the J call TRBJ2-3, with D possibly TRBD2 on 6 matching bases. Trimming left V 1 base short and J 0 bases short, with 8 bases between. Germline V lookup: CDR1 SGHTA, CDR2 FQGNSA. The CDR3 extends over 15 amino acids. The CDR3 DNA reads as TGTGCCAGCAGCTTAGAGGGACTCAGCACAGATACGCAGTATTTT. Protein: CASSLEGLSTDTQYF. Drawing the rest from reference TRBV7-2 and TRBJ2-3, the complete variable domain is GAGVSQSPSNKVTEKGKDVELRCDPISGHTALYWYRQSLGQGLEFLIYFQGNSAPDKSGLPSDRFSAERTGGSVSTLTIQRTQQEDSAVYLCASSLEGLSTDTQYFGPGTRLTVL.

CDR3 coding DNA: TGTGCCAGCAGCTTAGAGCGACAGGCGGAGACCCAGTACTTC. Encoded protein: CASSLERQAETQYF. The rearrangement joins TRBV7-2 to TRBJ2-5, with D maybe TRBD1 (6 bases). Trimming took off 1 base at V and 5 bases at J, with 11 bases between the two ends. Germline values: CDR1 SGHTA, CDR2 FQGNSA. The CDR3 length is 14 residues.

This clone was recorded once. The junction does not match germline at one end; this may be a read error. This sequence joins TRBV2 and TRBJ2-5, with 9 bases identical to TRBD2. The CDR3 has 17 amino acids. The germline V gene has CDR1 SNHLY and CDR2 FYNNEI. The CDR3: CASSERAGGLEKEAQYF. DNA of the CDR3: TGTGCCAGCAGTGAACGGGCGGGGGGGCTGGAGAAAGAGGCCCAGTACTTC. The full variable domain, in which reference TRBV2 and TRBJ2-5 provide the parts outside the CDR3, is EPEVTQTPSHQVTQMGQEVILRCVPISNHLYFYWYRQILGQKVEFLVSFYNNEISEKSEIFDDQFSVERPDGSNFTLKIRSTKLEDSAMYFCASSERAGGLEKEAQYFGPGTRLLVL.

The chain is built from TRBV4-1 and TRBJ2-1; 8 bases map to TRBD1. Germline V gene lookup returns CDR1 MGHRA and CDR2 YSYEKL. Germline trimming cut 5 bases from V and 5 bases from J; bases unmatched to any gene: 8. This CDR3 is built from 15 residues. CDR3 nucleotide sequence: TGCGCCAGCAGCTTCGGACAGGGAGTCGACAATGAGCAGTTCTTC. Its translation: CASSFGQGVDNEQFF.

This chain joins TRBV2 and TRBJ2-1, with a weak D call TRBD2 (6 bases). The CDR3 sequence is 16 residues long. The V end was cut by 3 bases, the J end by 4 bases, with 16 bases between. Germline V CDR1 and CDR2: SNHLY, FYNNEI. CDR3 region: CASSDVGLLIYNEQFF. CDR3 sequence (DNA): TGTGCCAGCAGTGATGTAGGACTACTCATTTACAATGAGCAGTTCTTC.

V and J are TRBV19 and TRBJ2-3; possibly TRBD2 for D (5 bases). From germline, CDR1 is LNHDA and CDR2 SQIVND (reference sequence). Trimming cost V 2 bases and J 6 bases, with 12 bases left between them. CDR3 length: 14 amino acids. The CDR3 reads CASSITPASDTQYF. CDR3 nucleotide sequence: TGTGCCAGTAGTATAACCCCGGCTAGCGATACGCAGTATTTT.

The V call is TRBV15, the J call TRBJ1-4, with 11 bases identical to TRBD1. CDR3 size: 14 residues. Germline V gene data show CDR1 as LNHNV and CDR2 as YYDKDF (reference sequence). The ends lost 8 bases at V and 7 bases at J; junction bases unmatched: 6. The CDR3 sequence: CATSGQGASEKLFF. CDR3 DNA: TGTGCCACCTCTGGACAGGGGGCGAGTGAAAAACTGTTTTTT.

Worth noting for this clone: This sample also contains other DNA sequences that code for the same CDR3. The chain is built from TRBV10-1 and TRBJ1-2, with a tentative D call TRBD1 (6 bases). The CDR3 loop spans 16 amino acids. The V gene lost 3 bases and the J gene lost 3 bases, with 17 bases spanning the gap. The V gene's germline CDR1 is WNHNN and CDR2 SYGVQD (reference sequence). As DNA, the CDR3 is TGCGCCAGCAGTGATTTGATCGCAGGGGATCACTATGGCTACACCTTC. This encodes CASSDLIAGDHYGYTF.

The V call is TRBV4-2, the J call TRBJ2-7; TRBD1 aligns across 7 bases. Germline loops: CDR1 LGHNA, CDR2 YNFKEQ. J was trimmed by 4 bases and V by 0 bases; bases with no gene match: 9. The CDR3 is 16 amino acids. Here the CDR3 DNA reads TGTGCCAGCAGCCAAGATGGGGCAGGGGGTGATTACGAGCAGTACTTC. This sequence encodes CASSQDGAGGDYEQYF.

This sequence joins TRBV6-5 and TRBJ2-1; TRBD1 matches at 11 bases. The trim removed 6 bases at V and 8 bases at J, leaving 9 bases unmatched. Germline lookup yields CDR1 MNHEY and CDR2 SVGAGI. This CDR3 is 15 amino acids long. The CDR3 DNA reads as TGTGCCAGCAGCCCCGGGACAGGGGGAATCGATGAGCAGTTCTTC. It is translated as CASSPGTGGIDEQFF.

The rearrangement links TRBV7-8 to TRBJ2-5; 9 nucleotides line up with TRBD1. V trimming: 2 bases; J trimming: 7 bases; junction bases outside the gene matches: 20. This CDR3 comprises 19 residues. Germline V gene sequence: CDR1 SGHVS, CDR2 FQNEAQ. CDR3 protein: CASSLKARERTGARVTQYF. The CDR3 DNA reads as TGTGCCAGCAGCTTAAAGGCCCGGGAGAGGACAGGGGCAAGAGTGACCCAGTACTTC. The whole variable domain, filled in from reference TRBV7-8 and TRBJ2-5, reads GAGVSQSPRYKVAKRGQDVALRCDPISGHVSLFWYQQALGQGPEFLTYFQNEAQLDKSGLPSDRFFAERPEGSVSTLKIQRTQQEDSAVYLCASSLKARERTGARVTQYFGPGTRLLVL.

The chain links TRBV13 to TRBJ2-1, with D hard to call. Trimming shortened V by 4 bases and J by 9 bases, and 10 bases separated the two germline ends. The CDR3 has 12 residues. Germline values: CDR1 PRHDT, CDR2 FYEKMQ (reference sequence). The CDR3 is CASSSPYGEQFF. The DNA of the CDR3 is TGTGCCAGCAGCTCACCCTACGGTGAGCAGTTCTTC. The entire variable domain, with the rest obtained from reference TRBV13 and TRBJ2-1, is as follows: AAGVIQSPRHLIKEKRETATLKCYPIPRHDTVYWYQQGPGQDPQFLISFYEKMQSDKGSIPDRFSAQQFSDYHSELNMSSLELGDSALYFCASSSPYGEQFFGPGTRLTVL.

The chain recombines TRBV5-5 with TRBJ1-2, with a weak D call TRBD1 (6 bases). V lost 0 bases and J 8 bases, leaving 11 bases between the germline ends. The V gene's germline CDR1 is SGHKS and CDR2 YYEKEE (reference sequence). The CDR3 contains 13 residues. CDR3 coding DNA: TGTGCCAGCAGCTTGGTTGGGGGCGAGGGCTACACCTTC. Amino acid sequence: CASSLVGGEGYTF.

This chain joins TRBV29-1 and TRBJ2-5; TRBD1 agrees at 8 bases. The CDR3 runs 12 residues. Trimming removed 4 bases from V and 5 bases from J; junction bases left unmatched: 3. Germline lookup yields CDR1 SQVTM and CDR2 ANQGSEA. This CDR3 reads CSVVAGGETQYF. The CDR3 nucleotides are TGCAGCGTTGTAGCAGGGGGCGAGACCCAGTACTTC. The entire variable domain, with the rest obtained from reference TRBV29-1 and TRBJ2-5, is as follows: SAVISQKPSRDICQRGTSLTIQCQVDSQVTMMFWYRQQPGQSLTLIATANQGSEATYESGFVIDKFPISRPNLTFSTLTVSNMSPEDSSIYLCSVVAGGETQYFGPGTRLLVL.

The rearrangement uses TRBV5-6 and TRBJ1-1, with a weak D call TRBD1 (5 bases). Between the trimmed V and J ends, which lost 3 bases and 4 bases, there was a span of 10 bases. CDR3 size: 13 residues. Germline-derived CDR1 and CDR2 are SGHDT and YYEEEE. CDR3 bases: TGTGCCAGCAGCTGGCGACAGACCACTGAAGCTTTCTTT. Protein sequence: CASSWRQTTEAFF.

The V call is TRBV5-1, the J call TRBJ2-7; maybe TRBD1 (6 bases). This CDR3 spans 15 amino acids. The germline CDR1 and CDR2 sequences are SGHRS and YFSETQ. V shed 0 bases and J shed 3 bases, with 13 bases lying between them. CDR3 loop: CASSLAQGTDYEQYF. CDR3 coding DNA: TGCGCCAGCAGCTTGGCCCAGGGGACGGACTACGAGCAGTACTTC.

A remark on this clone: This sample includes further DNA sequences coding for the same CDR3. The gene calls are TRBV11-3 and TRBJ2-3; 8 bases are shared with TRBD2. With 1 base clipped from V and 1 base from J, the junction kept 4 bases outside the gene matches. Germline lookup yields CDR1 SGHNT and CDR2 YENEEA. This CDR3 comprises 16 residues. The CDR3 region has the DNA TGTGCCAGCAGCTTAGTGGCGGGGGGACGCACAGATACGCAGTATTTT. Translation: CASSLVAGGRTDTQYF.

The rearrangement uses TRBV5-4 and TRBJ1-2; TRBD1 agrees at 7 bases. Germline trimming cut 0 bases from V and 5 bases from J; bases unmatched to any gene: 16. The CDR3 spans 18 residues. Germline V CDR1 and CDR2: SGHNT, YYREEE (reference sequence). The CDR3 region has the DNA TGTGCCAGCAGCTTGGTCAGGGGGTCACAGGGCAGTGGATATGGCTACACCTTC. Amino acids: CASSLVRGSQGSGYGYTF.

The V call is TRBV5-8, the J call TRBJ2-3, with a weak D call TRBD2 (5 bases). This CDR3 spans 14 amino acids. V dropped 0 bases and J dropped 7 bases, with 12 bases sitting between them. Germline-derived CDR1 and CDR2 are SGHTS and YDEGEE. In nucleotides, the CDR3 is TGTGCCAGCAGCTTGGACAGCTTGACTAATACGCAGTATTTT. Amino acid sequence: CASSLDSLTNTQYF.

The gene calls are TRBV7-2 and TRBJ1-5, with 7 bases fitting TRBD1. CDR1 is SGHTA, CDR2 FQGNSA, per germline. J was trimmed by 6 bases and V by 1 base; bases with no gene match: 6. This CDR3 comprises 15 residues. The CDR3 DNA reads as TGTGCCAGCAGCTTAGTTGGACAGGCGGCTCAGCCCCAGCATTTT. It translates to CASSLVGQAAQPQHF.

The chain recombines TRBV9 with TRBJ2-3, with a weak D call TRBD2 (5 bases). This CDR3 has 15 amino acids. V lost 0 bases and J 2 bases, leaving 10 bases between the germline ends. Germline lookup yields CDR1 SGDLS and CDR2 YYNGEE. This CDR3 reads CASSVGPGNTDTQYF. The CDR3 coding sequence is TGTGCCAGCAGCGTAGGACCGGGGAACACAGATACGCAGTATTTT.